The 18 T cell receptor beta chains below were found in one sample sequenced in a study of blood T cell repertoires in COVID-19 (dated by TCRdb to 2018 to 2021). Library prep was done by the immunoSEQ multiplex PCR assay. What TCRdb holds here is the immuneACCESS table cut down to in-frame rearrangements. Part of the clones is not present; checked against another copy, under half of the missing clones reflect an unresolved V gene, and the others are unexplained. This sample is represented by around 250,000 clones; approximately 83% of them were singletons. The ten biggest clones cover under 2.5% of the sample. The sequenced material came from PBMCs or T cells enriched from blood (not recorded which). Source of these receptors: a woman in her 50s who had recovered from COVID-19.

The rearrangement uses TRBV4-2 and TRBJ2-1; 10 bases align to TRBD1. Germline V gene lookup returns CDR1 LGHNA and CDR2 YNFKEQ. The length of the CDR3 is 17 residues. V lost 1 base to trimming and J lost 7 bases; unmatched junction nucleotides: 10. The DNA for the CDR3 is TGTGCCAGCAGCCAAGTCGCAGTGACAGGGGGCTCAAATGAGCAGTTCTTC. As protein: CASSQVAVTGGSNEQFF.

This chain links TRBV27 with TRBJ2-7; D is perhaps TRBD1 (6 bases). The CDR3 spans 14 residues. V dropped 4 bases and J dropped 2 bases, with 12 bases sitting between them. Germline V gives CDR1 MNHEY, CDR2 SMNVEV (reference sequence). CDR3 amino acids: CASSSYRATYEQYF. The DNA of the CDR3 is TGTGCCAGCAGTTCCTACAGGGCTACCTACGAGCAGTACTTC.

V and J are TRBV2 and TRBJ1-3; D remains unclear. The V gene's germline CDR1 is SNHLY and CDR2 FYNNEI. The CDR3 length is 15 residues. The V end lost 4 bases, the J end lost 0 bases, and 10 bases lay between the germline ends. CDR3 sequence: CASSVPGLSGNTIYF. The CDR3 DNA reads as TGTGCCAGCAGTGTTCCTGGGCTCTCTGGAAACACCATATATTTT. Full variable domain (rest looked up from reference TRBV2 and TRBJ1-3): EPEVTQTPSHQVTQMGQEVILRCVPISNHLYFYWYRQILGQKVEFLVSFYNNEISEKSEIFDDQFSVERPDGSNFTLKIRSTKLEDSAMYFCASSVPGLSGNTIYFGEGSWLTVV.

The chain employs TRBV28 and TRBJ1-5; D is ambiguous. The germline CDR1 and CDR2 sequences are MDHEN and SYDVKM. The CDR3 loop spans 15 amino acids. V lost 4 bases, J lost 1 base, and 11 bases lay in between. CDR3 sequence (DNA): TGTGCCAGCAGTTCCTCCGGGTTAAGCAATCAGCCCCAGCATTTT. It codes for CASSSSGLSNQPQHF.

This clone was recorded only once. The V call is TRBV4-2, the J call TRBJ2-3, with TRBD2 as a possible D gene (6 bases). This CDR3 comprises 16 residues. Germline CDR1 LGHNA, CDR2 YNFKEQ. Trimming removed 4 bases from V and 3 bases from J, with 17 bases in between. The CDR3 region is CASSREDLKETDTQYF. The CDR3 DNA sequence: TGTGCCAGCAGCCGGGAGGACTTAAAAGAAACAGATACGCAGTATTTT.

The count of this clone is one. The rearrangement joins TRBV5-4 to TRBJ2-1; maybe TRBD1 (6 bases). The V gene lost 4 bases and the J gene lost 6 bases, with 11 bases spanning the gap. Germline CDR1 and CDR2: SGHNT and YYREEE (reference sequence). The CDR3 contains 13 residues. CDR3 nucleotides: TGTGCCAGCAGCCCCGGGACATCCAATGAGCAGTTCTTC. This sequence encodes CASSPGTSNEQFF. Complete variable domain (other parts from reference TRBV5-4 and TRBJ2-1): ETGVTQSPTHLIKTRGQQVTLRCSSQSGHNTVSWYQQALGQGPQFIFQYYREEENGRGNFPPRFSGLQFPNYSSELNVNALELDDSALYLCASSPGTSNEQFFGPGTRLTVL.

The chain has TRBV4-1 and TRBJ2-2; TRBD2 agrees at 7 bases. This CDR3 is 16 amino acids long. Trimming at V came to 4 bases and at J to 7 bases, leaving 12 bases not matched to a gene. CDR1 and CDR2 from the germline V gene are MGHRA and YSYEKL. For the CDR3, the DNA is TGCGCCAGCAGCCCAAGCATGCGGGAGACGGACGGGGAGCTGTTTTTT. Encoded protein: CASSPSMRETDGELFF.

J is TRBJ2-1 and V is TRBV5-1, with a weak D call TRBD1 (5 bases). Germline V gene data show CDR1 as SGHRS and CDR2 as YFSETQ. The ends were cut back, 0 bases at V and 0 bases at J, with 13 bases in the middle. The CDR3 consists of 17 residues. Written as DNA, the CDR3 is TGCGCCAGCAGCTTGGGCAGGGTCGCTCACTCCTACAATGAGCAGTTCTTC. It encodes CASSLGRVAHSYNEQFF. Using reference TRBV5-1 and TRBJ2-1 for the parts outside the CDR3, the full variable domain is KAGVTQTPRYLIKTRGQQVTLSCSPISGHRSVSWYQQTPGQGLQFLFEYFSETQRNKGNFPGRFSGRQFSNSRSEMNVSTLELGDSALYLCASSLGRVAHSYNEQFFGPGTRLTVL.

This chain joins TRBV4-1 and TRBJ1-5, with 12 bases identical to TRBD1. Germline assignment: CDR1 MGHRA and CDR2 YSYEKL. There are 19 residues in the CDR3. Germline trimming cut 1 base from V and 6 bases from J; bases unmatched to any gene: 13. The CDR3 DNA follows: TGCGCCAGCAGCCAAGGACCCGGGACAGGGGGCTCTGTAGGTCAGCCCCAGCATTTT. Translation: CASSQGPGTGGSVGQPQHF.

CDR3 region: CASSPPGTPNQPQHF. For the CDR3, the DNA is TGTGCCAGCTCACCTCCCGGGACACCGAATCAGCCCCAGCATTTT. This chain joins TRBV18 and TRBJ1-5; D might be TRBD1 (6 bases). This CDR3 comprises 15 residues. From germline, CDR1 is KGHSH and CDR2 LQKENI. V was trimmed by 3 bases and J by 4 bases, leaving 13 bases between them.

This clone was detected only once. The V gene is TRBV7-9, the J gene TRBJ2-7, with D possibly being TRBD1 (5 bases). The germline V and J ends were trimmed by 0 bases and 2 bases, with 8 bases remaining between them. The CDR3 runs to 14 residues. Germline CDR1 reads SEHNR; CDR2 reads FQNEAQ (reference sequence). The CDR3 DNA reads as TGTGCCAGCAGCTTAGCGCAGGGCCCCTACGAGCAGTACTTC. It specifies CASSLAQGPYEQYF.

This rearrangement joins TRBV10-3 to TRBJ2-5; 7 nucleotides line up with TRBD2. The V and J ends lost 10 bases and 5 bases, in that order; junction bases with no gene match: 10. Germline values: CDR1 ENHRY, CDR2 SYGVKD. The CDR3 contains 13 residues. The CDR3 bases are TGTGCCACGAGGGAGGGTCTGAGCGAGACCCAGTACTTC. The encoded protein is CATREGLSETQYF.

Concerning this clone: The junction shows a germline mismatch at one end, possibly a read error. The chain couples TRBV7-7 to TRBJ2-1; TRBD2 matches 15 bases. Germline V gene lookup returns CDR1 SSHAT and CDR2 FNYEAQ (reference sequence). The CDR3 contains 17 residues. CDR3 residues: CASSLGLAGGSSSEQFF. CDR3 sequence (DNA): TGTGCTAGCAGCCTGGGACTAGCGGGAGGCTCGTCGTCCGAGCAGTTCTTC.

To note about this clone: This specimen includes other DNA sequences encoding the same CDR3. This chain connects TRBV7-9 to TRBJ1-1; D call uncertain. V was trimmed by 2 bases and J by 5 bases, leaving 6 bases between them. The length of the CDR3 is 12 residues. Germline V gene lookup returns CDR1 SEHNR and CDR2 FQNEAQ (reference sequence). CDR3 bases: TGTGCCAGCAGCTTACCGAGGACTGAAGCTTTCTTT. Residues: CASSLPRTEAFF.

The chain is built from TRBV9 and TRBJ1-2; the D gene is possibly TRBD1 (5 bases). V lost 3 bases, J lost 0 bases, and 9 bases lay in between. CDR1 is SGDLS and CDR2 is YYNGEE in the germline V gene. CDR3 size: 14 residues. The chain's CDR3 is CASSGGQANYGYTF. The CDR3 bases are TGTGCCAGCAGCGGGGGCCAGGCTAACTATGGCTACACCTTC.

This chain connects TRBV7-9 to TRBJ2-2; D possibly corresponds to TRBD1 (5 bases). Trimming left V 0 bases short and J 5 bases short, with 10 bases between. CDR3 length: 15 amino acids. Germline CDR1 SEHNR, CDR2 FQNEAQ (reference sequence). The CDR3 protein is CASSLAARATGELFF. The CDR3 region has the DNA TGTGCCAGCAGCTTAGCAGCCAGGGCGACCGGGGAGCTGTTTTTT.

The chain links TRBV9 to TRBJ2-7, with 13 bases fitting TRBD2. Losses at the gene ends were 2 bases for V and 3 bases for J; bases not matched to a gene: 5. The CDR3 sequence is 16 residues long. CDR1 and CDR2 (germline): SGDLS, YYNGEE. DNA of the CDR3: TGTGCCAGCAGCGTTGACCGGACTAGCGGGAGCTACGAGCAGTACTTC. Encoded protein: CASSVDRTSGSYEQYF.

The chain is built from TRBV28 and TRBJ1-5, with 9 positions matching TRBD1. After removal of 10 bases from V and 5 bases from J, the junction contained 3 bases not matched to a gene. This CDR3 has 12 residues. CDR1 MDHEN and CDR2 SYDVKM come from the germline V gene. The DNA for the CDR3 is TGTGCCACCTGGGACAGGGATCAGCCCCAGCATTTT. Translated: CATWDRDQPQHF.